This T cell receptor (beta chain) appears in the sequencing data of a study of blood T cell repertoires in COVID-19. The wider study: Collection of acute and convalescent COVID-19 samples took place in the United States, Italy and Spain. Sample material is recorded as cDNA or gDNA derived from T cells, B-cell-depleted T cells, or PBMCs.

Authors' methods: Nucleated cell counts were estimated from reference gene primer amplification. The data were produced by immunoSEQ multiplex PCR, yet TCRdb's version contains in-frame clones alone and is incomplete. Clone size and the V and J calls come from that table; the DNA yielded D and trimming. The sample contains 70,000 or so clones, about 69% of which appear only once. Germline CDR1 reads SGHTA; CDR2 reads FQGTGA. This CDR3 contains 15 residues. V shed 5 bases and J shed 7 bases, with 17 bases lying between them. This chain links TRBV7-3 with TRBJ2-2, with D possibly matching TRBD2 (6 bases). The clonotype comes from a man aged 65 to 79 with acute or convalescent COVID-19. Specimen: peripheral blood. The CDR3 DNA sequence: TGTGCCAGCAGCCCTTCTTCGGGGGTCGGCGGGGAGCTGTTTTTT. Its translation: CASSPSSGVGGELFF.